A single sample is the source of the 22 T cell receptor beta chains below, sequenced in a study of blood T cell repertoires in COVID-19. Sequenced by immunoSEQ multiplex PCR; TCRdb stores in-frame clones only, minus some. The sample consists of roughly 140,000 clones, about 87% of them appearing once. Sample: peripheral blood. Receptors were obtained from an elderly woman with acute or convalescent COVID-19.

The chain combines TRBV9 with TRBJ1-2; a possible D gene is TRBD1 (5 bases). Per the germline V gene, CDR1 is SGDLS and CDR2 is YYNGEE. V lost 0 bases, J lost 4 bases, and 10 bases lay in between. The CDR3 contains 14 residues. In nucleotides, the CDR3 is TGTGCCAGCAGCGTAGAGGGGCAGGGCTATGGCTACACCTTC. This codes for CASSVEGQGYGYTF.

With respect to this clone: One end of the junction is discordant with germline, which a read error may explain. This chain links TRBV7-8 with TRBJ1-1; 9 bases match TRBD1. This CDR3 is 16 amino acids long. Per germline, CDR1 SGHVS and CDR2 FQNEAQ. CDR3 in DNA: TGTGCCAGCAGCTCTACGATGACAGGGGGGAACGCTGAAGCTTTCTTT. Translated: CASSSTMTGGNAEAFF.

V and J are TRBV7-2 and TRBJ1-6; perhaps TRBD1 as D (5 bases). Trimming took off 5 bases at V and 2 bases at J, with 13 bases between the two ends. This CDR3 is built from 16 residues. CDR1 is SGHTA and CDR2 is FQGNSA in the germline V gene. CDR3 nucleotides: TGTGCCAGCAGCGCAGAGACAGTCACCTATAATTCACCCCTCCACTTT. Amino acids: CASSAETVTYNSPLHF. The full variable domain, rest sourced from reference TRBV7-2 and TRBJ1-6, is GAGVSQSPSNKVTEKGKDVELRCDPISGHTALYWYRQSLGQGLEFLIYFQGNSAPDKSGLPSDRFSAERTGGSVSTLTIQRTQQEDSAVYLCASSAETVTYNSPLHFGNGTRLTVT.

The CDR3 nucleotides read TGCGCCAGCAGCCAAGAAGGTCAGGGTCGGAGCTATGGCTACACCTTC. Amino acids: CASSQEGQGRSYGYTF. The chain has TRBV4-1 and TRBJ1-2; D perhaps matches TRBD1 (5 bases). V was trimmed by 0 bases and J by 4 bases, leaving 15 bases between them. The CDR3 has 16 amino acids. Germline V gives CDR1 MGHRA, CDR2 YSYEKL.

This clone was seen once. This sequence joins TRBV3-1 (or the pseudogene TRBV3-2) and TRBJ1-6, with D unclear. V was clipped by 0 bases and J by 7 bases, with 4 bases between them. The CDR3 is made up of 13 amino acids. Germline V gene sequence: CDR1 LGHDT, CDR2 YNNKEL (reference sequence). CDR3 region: CASSQDLNSPLHF. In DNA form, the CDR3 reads TGTGCCAGCAGCCAAGATTTAAATTCACCCCTCCACTTT.

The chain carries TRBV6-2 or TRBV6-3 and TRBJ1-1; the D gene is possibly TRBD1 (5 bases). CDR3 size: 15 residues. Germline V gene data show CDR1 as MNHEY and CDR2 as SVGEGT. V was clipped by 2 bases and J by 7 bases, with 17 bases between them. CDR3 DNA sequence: TGTGCCAGCAGTTACCTTGGACATCCGGCCGGTGAAGCTTTCTTT. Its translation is CASSYLGHPAGEAFF.

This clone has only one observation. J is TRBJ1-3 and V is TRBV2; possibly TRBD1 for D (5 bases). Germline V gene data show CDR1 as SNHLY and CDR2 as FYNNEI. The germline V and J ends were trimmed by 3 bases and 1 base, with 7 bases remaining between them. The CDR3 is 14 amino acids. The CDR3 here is CASSDGGSGNTIYF. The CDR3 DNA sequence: TGTGCCAGCAGTGACGGGGGTTCTGGAAACACCATATATTTT.

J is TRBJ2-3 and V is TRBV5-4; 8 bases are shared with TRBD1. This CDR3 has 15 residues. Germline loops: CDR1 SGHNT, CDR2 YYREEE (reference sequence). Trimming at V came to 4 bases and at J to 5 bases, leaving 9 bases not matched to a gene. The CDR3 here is CASSPTGQGGDTQYF. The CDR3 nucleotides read TGTGCCAGCAGCCCCACAGGACAGGGAGGAGATACGCAGTATTTT.

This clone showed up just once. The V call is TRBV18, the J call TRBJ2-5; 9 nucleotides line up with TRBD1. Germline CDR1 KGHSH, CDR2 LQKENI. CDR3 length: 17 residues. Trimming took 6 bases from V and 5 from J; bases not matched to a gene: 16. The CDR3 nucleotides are TGTGCCAGCTCCCGAGTAAGAGAGACAGGGGGGCGCGAGACCCAGTACTTC. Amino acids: CASSRVRETGGRETQYF.

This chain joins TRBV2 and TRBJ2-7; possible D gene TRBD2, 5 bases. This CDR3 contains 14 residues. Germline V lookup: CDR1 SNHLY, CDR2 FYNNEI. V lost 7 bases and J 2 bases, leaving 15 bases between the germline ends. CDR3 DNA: TGTGCCAGCACCCCAACGAGCGGTACCTACGAGCAGTACTTC. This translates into CASTPTSGTYEQYF.

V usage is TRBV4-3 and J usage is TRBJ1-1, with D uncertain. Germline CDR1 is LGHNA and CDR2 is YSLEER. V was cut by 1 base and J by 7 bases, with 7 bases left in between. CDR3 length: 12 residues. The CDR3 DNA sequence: TGCGCCAGCAGCCAAGGAGTTGGTGAAGCTTTCTTT. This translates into CASSQGVGEAFF.

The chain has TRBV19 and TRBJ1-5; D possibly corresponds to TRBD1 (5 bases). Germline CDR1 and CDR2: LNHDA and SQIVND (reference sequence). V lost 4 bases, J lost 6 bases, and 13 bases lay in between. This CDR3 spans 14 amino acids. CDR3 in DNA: TGTGCCAGTAGTAGGGGGGGTTTTATTCAGCCCCAGCATTTT. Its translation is CASSRGGFIQPQHF.

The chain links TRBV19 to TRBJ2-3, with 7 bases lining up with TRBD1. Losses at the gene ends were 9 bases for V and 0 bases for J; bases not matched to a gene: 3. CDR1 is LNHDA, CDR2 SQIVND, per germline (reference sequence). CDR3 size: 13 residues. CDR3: CASRQGSTDTQYF. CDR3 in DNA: TGTGCCAGCAGACAGGGCAGCACAGATACGCAGTATTTT.

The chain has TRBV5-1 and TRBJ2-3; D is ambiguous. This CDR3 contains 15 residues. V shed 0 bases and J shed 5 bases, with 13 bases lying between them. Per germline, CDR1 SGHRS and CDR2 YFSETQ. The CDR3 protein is CASSLASWSEDTQYF. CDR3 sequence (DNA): TGCGCCAGCAGCTTGGCCTCTTGGAGCGAAGATACGCAGTATTTT.

CDR3: CAISGGQSYSYTF. The CDR3 DNA reads TGTGCCATCAGTGGGGGACAGTCTTATAGCTACACCTTC. The genes are TRBV10-3 and TRBJ1-2; TRBD1 agrees at 7 bases. This CDR3 has 13 residues. V was clipped by 4 bases and J by 9 bases; unmatched bases: 8. Germline CDR1 and CDR2: ENHRY and SYGVKD.

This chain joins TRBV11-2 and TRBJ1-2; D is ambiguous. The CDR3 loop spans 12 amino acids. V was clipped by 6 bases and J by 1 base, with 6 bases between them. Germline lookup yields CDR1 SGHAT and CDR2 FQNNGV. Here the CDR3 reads CASSRDNYGYTF. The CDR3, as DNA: TGTGCCAGCAGTCGGGATAACTATGGCTACACCTTC.

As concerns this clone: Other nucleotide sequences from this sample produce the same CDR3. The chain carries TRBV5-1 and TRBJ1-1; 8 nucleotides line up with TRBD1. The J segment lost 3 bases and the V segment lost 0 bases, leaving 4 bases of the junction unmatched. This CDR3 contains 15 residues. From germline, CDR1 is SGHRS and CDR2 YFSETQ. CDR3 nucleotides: TGCGCCAGCAGCTTGGACGGACAGGGCTACACTGAAGCTTTCTTT. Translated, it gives CASSLDGQGYTEAFF.

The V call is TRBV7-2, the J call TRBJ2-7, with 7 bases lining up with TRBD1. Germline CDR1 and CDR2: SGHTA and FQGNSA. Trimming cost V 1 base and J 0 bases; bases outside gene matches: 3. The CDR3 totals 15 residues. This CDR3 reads CASSLETGVSYEQYF. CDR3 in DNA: TGTGCCAGCAGCTTAGAAACAGGGGTCTCCTACGAGCAGTACTTC.

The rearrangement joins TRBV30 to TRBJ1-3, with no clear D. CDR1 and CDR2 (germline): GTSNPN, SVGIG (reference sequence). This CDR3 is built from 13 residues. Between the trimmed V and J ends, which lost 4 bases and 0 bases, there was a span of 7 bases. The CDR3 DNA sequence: TGTGCCTGGACGTCAGACTCTGGAAACACCATATATTTT. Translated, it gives CAWTSDSGNTIYF.

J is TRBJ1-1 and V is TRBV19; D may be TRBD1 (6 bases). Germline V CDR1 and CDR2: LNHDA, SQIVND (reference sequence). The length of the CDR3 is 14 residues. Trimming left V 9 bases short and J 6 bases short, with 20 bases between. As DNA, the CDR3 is TGTGCCAGCTCGGTGGCCAGGGGCCAACCTGAAGCTTTCTTT. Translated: CASSVARGQPEAFF.

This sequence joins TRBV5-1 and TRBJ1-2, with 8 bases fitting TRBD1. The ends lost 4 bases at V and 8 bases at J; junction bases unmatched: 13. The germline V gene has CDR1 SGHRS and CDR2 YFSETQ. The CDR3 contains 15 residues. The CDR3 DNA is TGCGCCAGCAGCCACACCGGACAGGGCGAGAGCGGCTACACCTTC. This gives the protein CASSHTGQGESGYTF.

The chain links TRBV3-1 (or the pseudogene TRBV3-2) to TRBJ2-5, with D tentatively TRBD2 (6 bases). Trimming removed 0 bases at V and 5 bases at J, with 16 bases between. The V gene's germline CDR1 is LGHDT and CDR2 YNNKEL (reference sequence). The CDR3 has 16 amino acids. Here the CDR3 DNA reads TGTGCCAGCAGCCAAGATCGACTAGTCGGGGAGGAGACCCAGTACTTC. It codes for CASSQDRLVGEETQYF.